Listed here are 20 T cell receptor beta chains from one sample, sequenced in a study of blood T cell repertoires in COVID-19. Sequencing was performed with immunoSEQ multiplex PCR; in TCRdb, only in-frame clones are kept and a portion is missing. The sample yields over 200,000 clones, roughly 80% seen once. The sequenced material came from peripheral blood. Every receptor here comes from a human donor in a cohort sampled during active COVID-19.

The rearrangement uses TRBV5-4 and TRBJ1-3; TRBD1 is a possible D gene (6 bases). CDR3 size: 15 residues. Trimming took 4 bases from V and 2 from J, leaving 13 bases between them. CDR1 SGHNT and CDR2 YYREEE come from the germline V gene (reference sequence). For the CDR3, the DNA is TGTGCCAGCAGCAGGGGGGGGGCAACTGGAAACACCATATATTTT. Translating it yields CASSRGGATGNTIYF.

The chain uses TRBV14 and TRBJ1-1; tentatively, D is TRBD1 (6 bases). V was shortened by 4 bases and J by 0 bases, with 6 bases between the two germline ends. The germline CDR1 and CDR2 sequences are SGHDN and FVKESK. The CDR3 loop spans 13 amino acids. CDR3 bases: TGTGCCAGCAGCCGGGGGCTGAACACTGAAGCTTTCTTT. It translates to CASSRGLNTEAFF.

The V and J genes are TRBV6-2 or TRBV6-3 and TRBJ2-1, with D perhaps matching TRBD2 (6 bases). CDR1 and CDR2 from the germline V gene are MNHEY and SVGEGT. V lost 6 bases, J lost 11 bases, and 17 bases lay in between. The CDR3 sequence is 13 residues long. In DNA, the CDR3 is TGTGCCAGCAGCCGGGCTCTAGCGCCCAAGCAGTTCTTC. This codes for CASSRALAPKQFF.

The rearrangement joins TRBV4-3 to TRBJ2-7, with 9 bases identical to TRBD2. Germline CDR1 and CDR2: LGHNA and YSLEER. The CDR3 loop spans 15 amino acids. Trimming removed 3 bases from V and 0 bases from J; junction bases left unmatched: 3. The DNA of the CDR3 is TGCGCCAGCAGCCATGATAGCGGGAGCTCCTACGAGCAGTACTTC. This codes for CASSHDSGSSYEQYF.

The chain employs TRBV5-1 and TRBJ1-5; D is perhaps TRBD1 (6 bases). Germline loops: CDR1 SGHRS, CDR2 YFSETQ. The CDR3 covers 15 residues. Trimming left V 2 bases short and J 0 bases short, with 9 bases between. The CDR3 region has the DNA TGCGCCAGCAGCTTAACGACAGGTAGCAATCAGCCCCAGCATTTT. Its translation: CASSLTTGSNQPQHF. Together with reference TRBV5-1 and TRBJ1-5, the CDR3 gives the full variable domain: KAGVTQTPRYLIKTRGQQVTLSCSPISGHRSVSWYQQTPGQGLQFLFEYFSETQRNKGNFPGRFSGRQFSNSRSEMNVSTLELGDSALYLCASSLTTGSNQPQHFGDGTRLSIL.

The chain joins TRBV5-1 to TRBJ1-5, with 10 bases fitting TRBD1. Germline V gene data show CDR1 as SGHRS and CDR2 as YFSETQ. V was pared by 4 bases and J by 9 bases, with 7 bases of the junction left unmatched. The CDR3 totals 14 residues. As DNA, the CDR3 is TGCGCCAGCAGCCCGACGACAGGGGGCCGGCCCCAGCATTTT. The encoded protein is CASSPTTGGRPQHF.

The rearrangement joins TRBV7-9 to TRBJ2-7; TRBD2 matches at 7 bases. V lost 7 bases, J lost 6 bases, and 9 bases stayed unmatched. Germline V gene sequence: CDR1 SEHNR, CDR2 FQNEAQ (reference sequence). CDR3 size: 13 residues. The CDR3 DNA is TGTGCCAGCACCGACGGGGGGAGCGGCGAGCAGTACTTC. Translating it yields CASTDGGSGEQYF. Supplemented by reference TRBV7-9 and TRBJ2-7, the full variable domain reads DTGVSQNPRHKITKRGQNVTFRCDPISEHNRLYWYRQTLGQGPEFLTYFQNEAQLEKSRLLSDRFSAERPKGSFSTLEIQRTEQGDSAMYLCASTDGGSGEQYFGPGTRLTVT.

This clone was picked up a small number of times. V is TRBV28 and J is TRBJ2-3; perhaps TRBD2 as D (7 bases). Germline loops: CDR1 MDHEN, CDR2 SYDVKM. The CDR3 spans 14 residues. Trimming removed 7 bases at V and 3 bases at J, with 14 bases between. The CDR3 region has the DNA TGTGCCAGCACCCTCGGGGGGCGGACAGATACGCAGTATTTT. Translating it yields CASTLGGRTDTQYF.

The rearrangement links TRBV3-1 (or the pseudogene TRBV3-2) to TRBJ1-1; D may be TRBD1 (5 bases). The germline V and J ends were trimmed by 3 bases and 5 bases, with 10 bases remaining between them. CDR1 is LGHDT, CDR2 YNNKEL, per germline (reference sequence). There are 13 residues in the CDR3. CDR3: CASSQGGSTEAFF. In nucleotides, the CDR3 is TGTGCCAGCAGCCAGGGGGGAAGTACTGAAGCTTTCTTT.

The chain employs TRBV3-1 (or the pseudogene TRBV3-2) and TRBJ1-2; 9 bases line up with TRBD1. This CDR3 comprises 15 residues. Germline CDR1 and CDR2: LGHDT and YNNKEL (reference sequence). J lost 2 bases, V lost 4 bases, and 5 bases had no gene match. As DNA, the CDR3 is TGTGCCAGCAGCCTAACCGGACAGGGGAACTATGGCTACACCTTC. Residues: CASSLTGQGNYGYTF.

The V gene is TRBV4-1, the J gene TRBJ2-7, with a tentative D call TRBD2 (5 bases). Germline lookup yields CDR1 MGHRA and CDR2 YSYEKL. The CDR3 is made up of 15 amino acids. Trimming took off 1 base at V and 0 bases at J, with 10 bases between the two ends. In nucleotides, the CDR3 is TGCGCCAGCAGCCAAGGTCGTAGCGACTCCTACGAGCAGTACTTC. It yields the protein CASSQGRSDSYEQYF.

V is TRBV5-1 and J is TRBJ2-1; 10 bases are shared with TRBD2. CDR3 length: 16 amino acids. V gave up 0 bases and J gave up 4 bases; unmatched junction bases: 4. Germline CDR1 and CDR2: SGHRS and YFSETQ. The CDR3 DNA follows: TGCGCCAGCAGCTTGGGGCTAGCGGGAGATTACAATGAGCAGTTCTTC. As protein: CASSLGLAGDYNEQFF.

This chain links TRBV18 with TRBJ2-1; 8 bases match TRBD2. Germline V gene lookup returns CDR1 KGHSH and CDR2 LQKENI. The CDR3 is 16 amino acids. V lost 5 bases to trimming and J lost 2 bases; unmatched junction nucleotides: 8. The DNA for the CDR3 is TGTGCCAGCTCAACCCCTAGCGGGTCAACCTACAATGAGCAGTTCTTC. Encoded protein: CASSTPSGSTYNEQFF.

The chain's CDR3 is CASSLETNYGYTF. The DNA for the CDR3 is TGTGCCAGCAGTTTGGAGACGAACTATGGCTACACCTTC. The rearrangement joins TRBV12-3 or TRBV12-4 to TRBJ1-2; D is unclear. V lost 3 bases, J lost 2 bases, and 7 bases lay in between. This CDR3 has 13 residues.

This clone was seen a single time. The chain joins TRBV7-8 to TRBJ2-7, with a tentative D call TRBD1 (5 bases). CDR1 SGHVS and CDR2 FQNEAQ come from the germline V gene. The CDR3 spans 16 residues. Trimming removed 0 bases from V and 0 bases from J, with 12 bases in between. Here the CDR3 DNA reads TGTGCCAGCAGCTTAGCGGGGCTTGTAAGCTCCTACGAGCAGTACTTC. It is translated as CASSLAGLVSSYEQYF.

This clone was observed many times. Other DNA sequences from this sample encode an identical CDR3 as well. The chain employs TRBV18 and TRBJ2-7; D is ambiguous. The CDR3 has 12 residues. V was pared by 3 bases and J by 0 bases, with 3 bases between. Looked up from germline, CDR1 is KGHSH and CDR2 is LQKENI. The CDR3 DNA sequence: TGTGCCAGCTCACCCAGCTCCTACGAGCAGTACTTC. Its translation: CASSPSSYEQYF.

The rearrangement uses TRBV9 and TRBJ1-3; D gene unclear. The ends were cut back, 3 bases at V and 7 bases at J, with 20 bases in the middle. CDR1 is SGDLS and CDR2 is YYNGEE in the germline V gene. CDR3 length: 16 amino acids. The DNA of the CDR3 is TGTGCCAGCAGCGCCAGTGGGAGTTGGGAGCTGAACACCATATATTTT. This gives the protein CASSASGSWELNTIYF.

The chain is built from TRBV5-1 and TRBJ2-7; D may be TRBD1 (7 bases). The CDR3 has 14 residues. Germline V CDR1 and CDR2: SGHRS, YFSETQ. V shed 7 bases and J shed 7 bases, with 21 bases lying between them. The CDR3 DNA follows: TGCGCCAGCCCGCCAGGGGGGAAGTTGAGGGAGCAGTACTTC. Amino acid sequence: CASPPGGKLREQYF.

The genes are TRBV30 and TRBJ1-3; the D gene is possibly TRBD1 (5 bases). In germline, CDR1 is GTSNPN, CDR2 SVGIG (reference sequence). Trimming stripped 0 bases from V and 0 bases from J, with 15 bases between. This CDR3 has 17 amino acids. CDR3 sequence: CAWSVGWGGSSGNTIYF. The DNA of the CDR3 is TGTGCCTGGAGTGTGGGCTGGGGGGGGAGCTCTGGAAACACCATATATTTT.

The chain employs TRBV19 and TRBJ1-1; TRBD1 matches at 7 bases. Germline V CDR1 and CDR2: LNHDA, SQIVND (reference sequence). This CDR3 is 13 amino acids long. J lost 0 bases, V lost 7 bases, and 2 bases had no gene match. CDR3 in DNA: TGTGCCAGTAAACAGGGGATGAACACTGAAGCTTTCTTT. This translates into CASKQGMNTEAFF.